The 20 T cell receptor beta chains listed next were all sequenced from one sample in a study of cytomegalovirus exposure and HLA in healthy donors. Profiled with immunoSEQ multiplex PCR; TCRdb holds only in-frame clones, not every one. Among hundreds of thousands of clones, roughly 90% were seen once, and the ten largest hold around 0.92%. Sequenced sample: PBMCs. The receptor set was obtained from a woman aged 18-29 years in good health and CMV-seronegative.

The chain recombines TRBV2 with TRBJ2-1, with 9 nucleotides matching TRBD2. With 7 bases clipped from V and 3 bases from J, the junction kept 16 bases outside the gene matches. CDR1 and CDR2 (germline): SNHLY, FYNNEI. There are 18 residues in the CDR3. The chain's CDR3 is CASNSGRFGSGSYNEQFF. The DNA of the CDR3 is TGTGCCAGCAATAGCGGACGGTTCGGTAGCGGGAGCTACAATGAGCAGTTCTTC.

This clone was picked up one time. V gene TRBV2 combines with J gene TRBJ2-1; D is perhaps TRBD2 (5 bases). Trimming shortened V by 6 bases and J by 5 bases, and 14 bases separated the two germline ends. This CDR3 has 14 residues. Germline CDR1 reads SNHLY; CDR2 reads FYNNEI. For the CDR3, the DNA is TGTGCCAGCAGCCTGGACGGGAAAAACAATGAGCAGTTCTTC. Protein sequence: CASSLDGKNNEQFF.

This clone has just one count. The rearrangement joins TRBV20-1 to TRBJ2-7; no firm D call. The germline CDR1 and CDR2 sequences are DFQATT and SNEGSKA (reference sequence). V lost 6 bases and J lost 6, with 12 bases in between. The CDR3 has 11 residues. CDR3 in amino acids: CSAPREFEQYF. Here the CDR3 DNA reads TGCAGTGCCCCGCGAGAATTCGAGCAGTACTTC.

V is TRBV2 and J is TRBJ2-1; 12 bases map to TRBD2. CDR3 length: 15 amino acids. V gave up 6 bases and J gave up 8 bases; unmatched junction bases: 8. The germline V gene has CDR1 SNHLY and CDR2 FYNNEI. CDR3: CASRDLAGGEDEQFF. Here the CDR3 DNA reads TGTGCCAGCAGGGATCTAGCGGGAGGGGAGGATGAGCAGTTCTTC.

The V call is TRBV15, the J call TRBJ2-2, with D hard to call. This CDR3 spans 13 amino acids. Germline loops: CDR1 LNHNV, CDR2 YYDKDF (reference sequence). V gave up 1 base and J gave up 3 bases, with 3 bases separating them. The CDR3 loop reads CATSRVDTGELFF. For the CDR3, the DNA is TGTGCCACCAGCAGAGTAGACACCGGGGAGCTGTTTTTT.

The gene calls are TRBV7-8 and TRBJ1-2, with D possibly TRBD1 on 5 matching bases. Trimming stripped 5 bases from V and 7 bases from J, with 17 bases between. The CDR3 loop spans 14 amino acids. CDR1 is SGHVS, CDR2 FQNEAQ, per germline. The CDR3 protein is CASSPRPGGTGYTF. In DNA form, the CDR3 reads TGTGCCAGCAGCCCGAGACCGGGCGGGACTGGCTACACCTTC.

V is TRBV6-5 and J is TRBJ2-3; tentatively, D is TRBD2 (5 bases). The V gene lost 0 bases and the J gene lost 2 bases, with 12 bases spanning the gap. This CDR3 is built from 16 residues. Germline V lookup: CDR1 MNHEY, CDR2 SVGAGI. In nucleotides, the CDR3 is TGTGCCAGCAGTTACTCGGCAGGCGGGTACACAGATACGCAGTATTTT. This encodes CASSYSAGGYTDTQYF.

The chain carries TRBV11-1 and TRBJ1-3; TRBD1 agrees at 8 bases. V trimming: 5 bases; J trimming: 0 bases; junction bases outside the gene matches: 9. The CDR3 length is 17 residues. The germline CDR1 and CDR2 sequences are SGHAT and FQDESV (reference sequence). The CDR3 DNA sequence: TGTGCCAGCAGCCTGGACAGGGTAGGATTCTCTGGAAACACCATATATTTT. The encoded protein is CASSLDRVGFSGNTIYF. The variable domain in full, with the rest retrieved from reference TRBV11-1 and TRBJ1-3, is EAEVAQSPRYKITEKSQAVAFWCDPISGHATLYWYRQILGQGPELLVQFQDESVVDDSQLPKDRFSAERLKGVDSTLKIQPAELGDSAMYLCASSLDRVGFSGNTIYFGEGSWLTVV.

The rearrangement joins TRBV4-3 to TRBJ1-2; 7 bases map to TRBD1. Germline V gene sequence: CDR1 LGHNA, CDR2 YSLEER. This CDR3 contains 16 residues. After removal of 4 bases from V and 4 bases from J, the junction contained 12 bases not matched to a gene. The CDR3 nucleotides are TGCGCCAGCAGCCGGTCATTTACGACAGGGCTCTATGGCTACACCTTC. Translating gives CASSRSFTTGLYGYTF.

V and J are TRBV9 and TRBJ2-3; possible D gene TRBD1, 5 bases. This CDR3 spans 16 amino acids. CDR1 is SGDLS, CDR2 YYNGEE, per germline. The V end was cut by 2 bases, the J end by 4 bases, with 17 bases between. DNA for the CDR3: TGTGCCAGCAGCGTTGATATCCAGGGTCTCGCAGATACGCAGTATTTT. Translating gives CASSVDIQGLADTQYF.

The genes are TRBV18 and TRBJ2-7; 12 positions agree with TRBD2. In germline, CDR1 is KGHSH, CDR2 LQKENI. With V trimmed by 3 bases and J by 7 bases, 7 bases remained unmatched. The CDR3 covers 15 residues. The CDR3 spells CASSPWTSGEREQYF. The CDR3 DNA follows: TGTGCCAGCTCACCCTGGACTAGCGGGGAGAGGGAGCAGTACTTC. Together with reference TRBV18 and TRBJ2-7, the CDR3 gives the full variable domain: NAGVMQNPRHLVRRRGQEARLRCSPMKGHSHVYWYRQLPEEGLKFMVYLQKENIIDESGMPKERFSAEFPKEGPSILRIQQVVRGDSAAYFCASSPWTSGEREQYFGPGTRLTVT.

The chain joins TRBV2 to TRBJ2-7, with TRBD2 identical over 9 bases. With V trimmed by 8 bases and J by 2 bases, 10 bases remained unmatched. The CDR3 contains 15 residues. CDR1 and CDR2 from the germline V gene are SNHLY and FYNNEI. The CDR3 loop is CASLGRTSVTYEQYF. The CDR3 DNA reads as TGTGCCAGCCTCGGACGGACTAGCGTTACCTACGAGCAGTACTTC.

This chain links TRBV14 with TRBJ2-7; no clear D. V dropped 2 bases and J dropped 3 bases, with 8 bases sitting between them. Germline V lookup: CDR1 SGHDN, CDR2 FVKESK. The CDR3 runs to 13 residues. The CDR3 DNA reads as TGTGCCAGCAGCCAACTGCGTCACTACGAGCAGTACTTC. Its translation: CASSQLRHYEQYF.

This clone was detected a few times. The CDR3 loop is CASSWDSQMNTEAFF. The CDR3 nucleotides are TGCGCCAGCAGTTGGGACAGCCAGATGAACACTGAAGCTTTCTTT. The rearrangement uses TRBV5-1 and TRBJ1-1; 7 bases line up with TRBD1. J lost 0 bases, V lost 5 bases, and 7 bases had no gene match. The CDR3 spans 15 residues. CDR1 is SGHRS, CDR2 YFSETQ, per germline.

This clone appeared a few times. The chain is built from TRBV28 and TRBJ1-5; perhaps TRBD1 as D (5 bases). The CDR3 length is 13 residues. Between the trimmed V and J ends, which lost 4 bases and 6 bases, there was a span of 10 bases. Germline-derived CDR1 and CDR2 are MDHEN and SYDVKM. Here the CDR3 DNA reads TGTGCCAGCAGTTCCCCTCAGGGTCAGCCCCAGCATTTT. Its translation is CASSSPQGQPQHF.

CDR3 sequence reads: CAGSGGPETQYF. For the CDR3, the DNA is TGTGCCGGATCAGGGGGTCCAGAGACCCAGTACTTC. The chain employs TRBV2 and TRBJ2-5; 7 bases are a match to TRBD1. Per the germline V gene, CDR1 is SNHLY and CDR2 is FYNNEI. The CDR3 consists of 12 residues. The J segment lost 4 bases and the V segment lost 11 bases, leaving 7 bases of the junction unmatched.

The CDR3 region has the DNA TGCAGTGCCCAACTAGTACCCCAGCAGTATTTT. Amino acids: CSAQLVPQQYF. V usage is TRBV20-1 and J usage is TRBJ2-3, with D maybe TRBD2 (5 bases). This CDR3 has 11 residues. Trimming cost V 6 bases and J 11 bases, with 15 bases left between them. Per the germline V gene, CDR1 is DFQATT and CDR2 is SNEGSKA (reference sequence).

The chain has TRBV6-6 and TRBJ2-3, with D perhaps matching TRBD2 (6 bases). Between the trimmed V and J ends, which lost 6 bases and 3 bases, there was a span of 13 bases. The CDR3 is 14 residues long. Germline V gene sequence: CDR1 MNHNY, CDR2 SVGAGI (reference sequence). The CDR3 sequence is CASSHGSRTDTQYF. In DNA, the CDR3 is TGTGCCAGCAGCCACGGGAGCAGAACAGATACGCAGTATTTT.

This chain connects TRBV11-3 to TRBJ2-3, with 8 bases identical to TRBD1. Germline-derived CDR1 and CDR2 are SGHNT and YENEEA. The CDR3 length is 15 residues. V dropped 4 bases and J dropped 1; count of bases not matched to a gene: 4. In DNA form, the CDR3 reads TGTGCCAGCAGCTCGGACAGGGAGGGCACAGATACGCAGTATTTT. The encoded protein is CASSSDREGTDTQYF.

In its sample, this clone was seen once. The V and J genes are TRBV5-1 and TRBJ2-3; D is possibly TRBD2 (6 bases). Germline loops: CDR1 SGHRS, CDR2 YFSETQ. The CDR3 extends over 15 amino acids. V shed 4 bases and J shed 0 bases, with 12 bases lying between them. CDR3 residues: CASSPPSDSTDTQYF. The CDR3 DNA follows: TGCGCCAGCAGCCCCCCTAGCGATAGCACAGATACGCAGTATTTT.